This entry concerns a single T cell receptor beta chain. These data come from a study of Ad26.COV2.S vaccination and SARS-CoV-2 variants. Noted treatment: roughly 20 received Ad26.COV2.S at low or high dose, single or two shots; about five received placebo; per-sample allocation not given. At day 63 after the first vaccine or placebo injection, samples were drawn. The assay was immunoSEQ multiplex PCR, and TCRdb's table has in-frame clones only and misses some. This table holds a few hundred thousand clones, around nine tenths found once. The source material was peripheral blood, sampled in a trial of Ad26.COV2.S vaccine versus placebo. This clonotype originated in a person aged 18-65 years who received the Ad26.COV2.S COVID-19 vaccine or a placebo.

CDR3 residues: CASSHIQGDAGNTIYF. The DNA of the CDR3 is TGTGCCAGCAGCCACATCCAGGGCGACGCTGGAAACACCATATATTTT. The chain links TRBV5-6 to TRBJ1-3, with a possible D match to TRBD1 (5 bases). Trimming took 4 bases from V and 2 from J, leaving 16 bases between them. The V gene's germline CDR1 is SGHDT and CDR2 YYEEEE. This CDR3 region has 16 residues. Using reference TRBV5-6 and TRBJ1-3 for the parts outside the CDR3, the full variable domain is DAGVTQSPTHLIKTRGQQVTLRCSPKSGHDTVSWYQQALGQGPQFIFQYYEEEERQRGNFPDRFSGHQFPNYSSELNVNALLLGDSALYLCASSHIQGDAGNTIYFGEGSWLTVV.